The source of this T cell receptor (beta chain) is a study of cytomegalovirus exposure and HLA in healthy donors. General study results and limits: Analyzed later, most CMV-associated TCR beta chains appeared HLA-restricted. Presence/absence results assume similar sequencing depth per donor, which may not hold.

Vbeta (60) and Jbeta (13) primers were used in the PCR. Measured with immunoSEQ multiplex PCR; TCRdb has only the in-frame clones, and not every one. The table records roughly 200,000 clones, about 80% of them present only once. With respect to this clone: Its antigen is unidentified.

CDR1 is SGHAT and CDR2 is FQNNGV in the germline V gene. CDR3 length: 17 residues. Trimming pared 4 bases from V and 7 bases from J, leaving 22 bases between. Input material: PBMCs. This sequence joins TRBV11-2 and TRBJ1-4, with D tentatively TRBD1 (6 bases). The sequence was collected from a boy under 18 in good health and CMV-seronegative. CDR3 residues: CASSSGMVRGPGEKLFF. CDR3 nucleotide sequence: TGTGCCAGCAGCTCTGGAATGGTGCGGGGGCCGGGTGAAAAACTGTTTTTT.